The sequence of this TCR beta chain was determined in a study of identical twins. Regarding the study as a whole: There was more out-of-frame TCR alpha sharing in monozygotic twins than models estimated. Part of the zero-insertion signal could reflect confounding by invariant MAIT and iNKT cells. Abundant beta clonotypes from cord blood bore fewer insertions; memory repertoires lacked this pattern.

Carrying unique molecular identifiers, the cDNA also gained a universal primer site through template switching. TCRdb analysed the 5' RACE reads with MiXCR anew, one entry per CDR3 protein. The top ten clones hold around 10% of a sample with 450,000 or so distinct CDR3 sequences, 15% to 20% of them seen once. Germline CDR1 is LGHNA and CDR2 is YSLEER. The CDR3 has 15 residues. Between the trimmed V and J ends, which lost 1 base and 4 bases, there was a span of 14 bases. This clonotype has more than one count but fewer than ten. Its antigen remains unidentified. This TCR came from a middle-aged man in good health. The sequencing input was naive T cells sorted from blood. The chain joins TRBV4-3 to TRBJ2-7; tentative D call: TRBD2 (6 bases). In DNA, the CDR3 is TGCGCCAGCAGCCAAGCTGTGGACTACCTGTACGAGCAGTACTTC. Its translation: CASSQAVDYLYEQYF.